This TCR beta chain was identified in a study of T cell changes during pregnancy in multiple sclerosis. This CDR3 spans 13 amino acids. V shed 7 bases and J 7 bases; nucleotides not matched to a gene: 7. The germline CDR1 and CDR2 sequences are MNHEY and SVGAGI. The method was immunoSEQ multiplex PCR; TCRdb's version includes in-frame clones alone and lacks a portion of them. The sample consists of 17,000 or so clones, 80% to 85% of them appearing once. The chain is built from TRBV6-5 and TRBJ1-1, with 9 bases that match TRBD1. This receptor was identified in a female donor in good health, enrolled as a control in a pregnancy study. Sequences were derived from CD8+ T cells from peripheral blood mononuclear cells, sampled in the third trimester of pregnancy. CDR3 residues: CASTAGQGIEAFF. The CDR3 nucleotides are TGTGCCAGCACCGCGGGACAGGGAATTGAAGCTTTCTTT.